What follows is one T cell receptor (beta chain) and its context. What it binds is not known. Then a second PCR, running roughly 7 to 11 cycles, was carried out with a sample-barcoded 5' primer and a J-beta primer mix. Tagging of each cDNA molecule was performed by a template-switch adaptor with 12 random nucleotides. TCRdb re-derived calls from the 5' RACE reads in MiXCR, one entry per CDR3 protein. The sample yields around 870,000 distinct CDR3 sequences, roughly 26% seen once. This specimen comes from a study of blood T cells in healthy people across ages. Study conclusions and caveats: TCR beta diversity per million T cells fell roughly linearly with age.

This receptor was obtained from an elderly woman in good health. Material for sequencing was blood.

In nucleotides, the CDR3 is TGTGCCAGCAGCTCAAGGTCCGGGACAGACTTTAATGAGCAGTTCTTC. Translating gives CASSSRSGTDFNEQFF. This chain uses TRBV7-2 with TRBJ2-1, with TRBD1 identical over 7 bases. J gave up 7 bases and V 4 bases, and 13 bases lay outside the gene matches. Germline CDR1 and CDR2: SGHTA and FQGNSA. The CDR3 is 16 residues long.